The rows below give T cell receptor beta chains drawn from one sample of a study of blood T cell repertoires in COVID-19. Assay: immunoSEQ multiplex PCR; the TCRdb copy retains only in-frame clones and omits some. Here the sample spans approximately 210,000 clones, 65% to 85% being singletons. The specimen was PBMCs or T cells enriched from blood (not recorded which). The receptors shown here come from a woman between 55 and 75 years old who had recovered from COVID-19. CDR3s include the opening cysteine and the closing phenylalanine or tryptophan. A D gene is named only where the DNA matches it firmly. Expanded clones get a size class; other rows say once, few or many, or leave the size out.

D gene,V gene,clone size,J gene,CDR3 DNA,CDR3 protein
-,TRBV9,once,TRBJ2-2,TGTGCCAGCAGCGTAGTAGCAGGGGCCGGGGAGCTGTTTTTT,CASSVVAGAGELFF
TRBD1,TRBV4-3,few,TRBJ2-1,TGCGCCAGCAGCCAATCCGGGACAGGTCTTCATGAGCAGTTCTTC,CASSQSGTGLHEQFF
TRBD2,TRBV5-4,-,TRBJ2-1,TGTGCCAGCAGCCCGGGGGGACTAGCGGGTAATGAGCAGTTCTTC,CASSPGGLAGNEQFF
-,TRBV15,-,TRBJ1-3,TGTGCCACCAGCAGAATTACAGGGATCTCTGGAAACACCATATATTTT,CATSRITGISGNTIYF
TRBD1,TRBV18,-,TRBJ1-2,TGTGCCAGCTCACCAGGACAGGGGCGGGTCGATGGCTACACCTTC,CASSPGQGRVDGYTF
-,TRBV29-1,-,TRBJ1-5,TGCAGCGTTGCGGAGGGAGGTAGCAATCAGCCCCAGCATTTT,CSVAEGGSNQPQHF
-,TRBV7-9,few,TRBJ1-1,TGTGCCAGCAGCCCCCAATTGGCGGGAACTGAAGCTTTCTTT,CASSPQLAGTEAFF
-,TRBV6-1,once,TRBJ1-5,TGTGCCAGCAGTGAACTCCCAGGGGGCAATCAGCCCCAGCATTTT,CASSELPGGNQPQHF
TRBD1,TRBV2,-,TRBJ2-2,TGTGCCAGCAGTGTACAGGGGGCCGGGGAGCTGTTTTTT,CASSVQGAGELFF
-,TRBV30,-,TRBJ2-1,TGTGCCTGGAGCCCAGGGACTGCCCCCGACAATGAGCAGTTCTTC,CAWSPGTAPDNEQFF
TRBD1,TRBV6-1,-,TRBJ1-5,TGTGCCAGCAGTTCGAAAGGGGGCCAACAGCCCCAGCATTTT,CASSSKGGQQPQHF
TRBD1,TRBV25-1,-,TRBJ1-2,TGTGCCAGCAGTAATACAGGGGAATCCGGCTACACCTTC,CASSNTGESGYTF
-,TRBV2,-,TRBJ2-2,TGTGCCAGCATGAGGAACGCGAACACCGGGGAGCTGTTTTTT,CASMRNANTGELFF
-,TRBV18,-,TRBJ1-6,TGTGCCAGCTCACCAAATGGAGGACTAGGTTCACCCCTCCACTTT,CASSPNGGLGSPLHF
TRBD2,TRBV18,-,TRBJ2-1,TGTGCCAGCTCACCGGGACTAGCGGGCGACAATGAGCAGTTCTTC,CASSPGLAGDNEQFF
-,TRBV3-1/TRBV3-2,-,TRBJ1-2,TGTGCCAGCAGCCAAGTGAGGAGGCCCGGAGATGGCTACACCTTC,CASSQVRRPGDGYTF
TRBD2,TRBV18,-,TRBJ2-3,TGTGCCAGCTCACCACCGAGCAGCGGGAGGAGTTCAGATACGCAGTATTTT,CASSPPSSGRSSDTQYF
TRBD2,TRBV3-1/TRBV3-2,-,TRBJ2-3,TGTGCCAGCAGCCAAAGACGGGGGGTCGACCCCGGAGATACGCAGTATTTT,CASSQRRGVDPGDTQYF
TRBD1,TRBV6-6,-,TRBJ2-7,TGTGCCAGTTACCCCCAGGGGGCCGCCGGCATATCCGAGCAGTACTTC,CASYPQGAAGISEQYF
TRBD1,TRBV19,-,TRBJ1-5,TGTGCCAGTAGTATAGAGGCCAGCACAGGGGTTGGGCCCCAGCATTTT,CASSIEASTGVGPQHF
-,TRBV6-4,few,TRBJ1-4,TGTGCCAGCAGTGATCGGACAGATGAAAAACTGTTTTTT,CASSDRTDEKLFF
TRBD1,TRBV5-5,-,TRBJ2-7,TGTGCCAGCAGCTTGTCGGGACAGGTGCCGGCGGAGCAGTACTTC,CASSLSGQVPAEQYF
TRBD2,TRBV14,-,TRBJ2-7,TGTGCCAGCAGCCAAGGAGGACCGGGACTAGCGACGATCTCCTACGAGCAGTACTTC,CASSQGGPGLATISYEQYF
-,TRBV6-5,-,TRBJ2-3,TGTGCCAGCAAAATGACAGTTCTCCGCACAGATACGCAGTATTTT,CASKMTVLRTDTQYF
-,TRBV28,-,TRBJ1-4,TGTGCCAGCAGCCCCGATTCGGGTGAAAAACTGTTTTTT,CASSPDSGEKLFF
TRBD1,TRBV6-2/TRBV6-3,few,TRBJ1-2,TGTGCCAGCAGTTTCGACAGGGATTACTATGGCTACACCTTC,CASSFDRDYYGYTF
-,TRBV11-2,-,TRBJ2-3,TGTGCCAGCAGCTATGGGGGCTTTGACTACCGCACAGATACGCAGTATTTT,CASSYGGFDYRTDTQYF
-,TRBV4-3,-,TRBJ2-3,TGCGCCAGCAGCCCGGACTGGGCTTCTAGCACAGATACGCAGTATTTT,CASSPDWASSTDTQYF
TRBD1,TRBV7-9,-,TRBJ2-7,TGTGCCAGCAGCTCCTCCTCGAAGGGGGCCGGCGAGCAGTACTTC,CASSSSSKGAGEQYF
TRBD1,TRBV5-1,once,TRBJ2-3,TGCGCCAGCAGCGGAACAGGGGGCTATAGCACAGATACGCAGTATTTT,CASSGTGGYSTDTQYF
TRBD1,TRBV27,-,TRBJ2-2,TGTGCCAGCAGTTTCGTTACAGGGGACAACACCGGGGAGCTGTTTTTT,CASSFVTGDNTGELFF
TRBD2,TRBV9,-,TRBJ2-3,TGTGCCAGCAGCGCCCCTCGCAGCGGGGGGACTAGCACAGATACGCAGTATTTT,CASSAPRSGGTSTDTQYF
-,TRBV5-1,-,TRBJ1-1,TGCGCCAGCAGCTTGGGTTCCCAGTATGAAGCTTTCTTT,CASSLGSQYEAFF